This entry features one TCR beta chain sequence. This record comes from a study of blood T cells in healthy people across ages. A second PCR, run for roughly 6 to 11 cycles, used a sample-barcoded 5' primer plus a J-beta primer mix. A single record per CDR3 protein comes from TCRdb applying MiXCR to the 5' RACE reads. The sample contains under 800,000 distinct CDR3 sequences, roughly two fifths of which appear only once. Per the germline V gene, CDR1 is SNHLY and CDR2 is FYNNEI. Between the trimmed V and J ends, which lost 4 bases and 11 bases, there was a span of 17 bases. The CDR3 is 13 amino acids.

The TCR comes from an older woman in good health. The chain carries TRBV2 and TRBJ2-5; TRBD1 or TRBD2 may be the D gene (6 bases each). The sample comprised blood. In DNA, the CDR3 is TGTGCCAGCAGTGTGGTGCGGGACAATGAGCAGTACTTC. Translated, it gives CASSVVRDNEQYF.